This entry concerns a single TCR beta chain. Its target is not known. The conserved phenylalanine or tryptophan is not found at the CDR3 terminus, so this likely reflects a read error. This specimen comes from a study of tumor and adjacent non-tumor tissue in lung cancer. On the study more broadly: Patients were aged roughly 30 to 76, approximately ten men and about five women, stage I to III. The study, taken as a whole, reports: In normal lung, the top 100 clones were significantly more dominant than in tumor. TCR diversity was significantly greater in tumor than normal lung tissue.

The template was RNA from unsorted bulk tissue. Donors were chemotherapy-naive, newly diagnosed lung cancer surgical patients in China, August–November 2014. A modified ARM-PCR protocol with three rounds of nested PCR amplified TCRbeta. Via MiXCR, TCRdb re-called the multiplex PCR reads, giving one row per CDR3 protein. The sample includes about 66,000 distinct CDR3 sequences, around 73% of them seen just once. The material sequenced was lung tumor tissue. The receptor's source is a man in his 60s with non-small cell lung cancer.

The CDR3 nucleotides read TGTGCCCGCAGCTTAGGGGGACAGGGACGAGCTTTCTTA. Its translation is CARSLGGQGRAFL. The chain links TRBV11-2 to TRBJ1-1; the match to TRBD1 covers 9 bases. The CDR3 covers 13 residues. CDR1 SGHAT and CDR2 FQNNGV come from the germline V gene.